A single T cell receptor beta chain is shown here with its context. The antigen remains undetermined. The data stem from a study of response to subunit inactivated influenza vaccine. General observations from the study: There was a suggestion from the authors that each seasonal influenza vaccination recruits few new T cells.

One entry per CDR3 protein, called by TCRdb with MiXCR from the RT-PCR reads. Of some 520,000 distinct CDR3 sequences listed, approximately 17% are singletons. The sequencing used CD4+ T cells sorted from PBMCs, collected 23 to 25 months after vaccination. The source is a man aged 50 to 69 who received an inactivated influenza vaccine.

The CDR3 sequence: CASSQDSAVSSPLHF. The CDR3 DNA sequence: TGTGCCAGCAGCCAAGATTCGGCAGTCAGCTCACCCCTCCACTTT. This rearrangement joins TRBV3-1 to TRBJ1-6; D is uncertain. The germline V gene has CDR1 LGHDT and CDR2 YNNKEL (reference sequence). Deletions cut 0 bases from V and 10 bases from J, with 13 bases between. CDR3 length equals 15 residues.